This TCR beta chain was documented in a study of shared clonotypes between healthy human individuals. The study's findings and limits: Memory subsets generally showed lower estimated richness than naive subsets.

Clones were read by immunoSEQ multiplex PCR, and TCRdb kept only the in-frame ones, dropping some. The table has about 2.1 million clones, approximately 94% seen once. With regard to this clone: Its antigen is as yet unknown.

Cells designated naive CD8 were CD45RO-negative and were positively selected for CCR7, with terminally differentiated effector memory CD45RA+ cells excluded. The CDR3 sequence is 13 residues long. V was clipped by 10 bases and J by 0 bases, with 10 bases between them. The germline V gene encodes CDR1 SEHNR and CDR2 FQNEAQ (reference sequence). The TCR was taken from a man aged 18 to 29 in good health. Some clones in this sample may be carry-over from other donors' samples. This chain connects TRBV7-9 to TRBJ2-1; maybe TRBD1 (5 bases). The sample was naive CD8+ T cells from PBMCs. This CDR3 is CATDSSSYNEQFF. The CDR3 DNA reads TGTGCCACTGACAGTAGCTCCTACAATGAGCAGTTCTTC.